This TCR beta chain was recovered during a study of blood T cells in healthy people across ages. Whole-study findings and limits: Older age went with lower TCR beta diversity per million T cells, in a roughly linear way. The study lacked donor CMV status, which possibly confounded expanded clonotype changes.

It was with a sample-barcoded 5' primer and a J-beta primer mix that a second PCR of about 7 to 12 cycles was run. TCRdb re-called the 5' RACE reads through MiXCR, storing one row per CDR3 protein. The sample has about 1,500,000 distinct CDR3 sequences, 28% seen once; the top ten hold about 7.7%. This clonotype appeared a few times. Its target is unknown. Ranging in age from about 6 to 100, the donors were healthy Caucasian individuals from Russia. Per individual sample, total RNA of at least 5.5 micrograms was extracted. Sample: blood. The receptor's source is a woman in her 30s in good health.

CDR3: CSARDLQLEYYEQYF. The CDR3 DNA reads TGCAGTGCTAGAGATTTGCAGCTGGAATACTACGAGCAGTACTTC. J is TRBJ2-7 and V is TRBV20-1; D remains ambiguous. The CDR3 runs to 15 residues. In germline, CDR1 is DFQATT, CDR2 SNEGSKA (reference sequence). V shed 0 bases and J shed 3 bases, with 15 bases lying between them.